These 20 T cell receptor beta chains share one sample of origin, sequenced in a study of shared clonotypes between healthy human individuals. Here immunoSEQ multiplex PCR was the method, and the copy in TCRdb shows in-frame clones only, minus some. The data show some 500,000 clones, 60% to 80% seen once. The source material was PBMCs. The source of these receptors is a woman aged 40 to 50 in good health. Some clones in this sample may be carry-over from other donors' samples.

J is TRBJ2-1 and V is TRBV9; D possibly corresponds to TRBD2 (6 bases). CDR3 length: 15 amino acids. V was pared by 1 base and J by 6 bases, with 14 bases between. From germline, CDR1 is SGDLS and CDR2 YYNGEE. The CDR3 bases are TGTGCCAGCAGCGTATGGGCGGGGCAAGGCAATGAGCAGTTCTTC. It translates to CASSVWAGQGNEQFF.

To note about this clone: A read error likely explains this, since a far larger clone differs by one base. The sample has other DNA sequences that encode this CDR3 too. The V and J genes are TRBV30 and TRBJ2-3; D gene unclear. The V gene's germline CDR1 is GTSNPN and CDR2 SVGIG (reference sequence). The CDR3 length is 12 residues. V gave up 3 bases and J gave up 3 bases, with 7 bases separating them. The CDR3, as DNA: TGTGCCTGGAGCGCCACGACAGATACGCAGTATTTT. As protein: CAWSATTDTQYF.

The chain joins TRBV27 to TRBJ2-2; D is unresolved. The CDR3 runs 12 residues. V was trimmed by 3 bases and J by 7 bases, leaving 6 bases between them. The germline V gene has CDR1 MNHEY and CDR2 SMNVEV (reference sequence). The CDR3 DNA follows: TGTGCCAGCAGTTTCACCTACGGGGAGCTGTTTTTT. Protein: CASSFTYGELFF.

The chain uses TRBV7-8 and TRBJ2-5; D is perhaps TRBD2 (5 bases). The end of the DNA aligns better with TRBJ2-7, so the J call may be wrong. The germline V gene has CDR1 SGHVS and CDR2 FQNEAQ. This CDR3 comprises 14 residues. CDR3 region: CASSQVDFLYEQYF. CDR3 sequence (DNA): TGTGCCAGCAGCCAAGTGGACTTTCTCTACGAGCAGTACTTC.

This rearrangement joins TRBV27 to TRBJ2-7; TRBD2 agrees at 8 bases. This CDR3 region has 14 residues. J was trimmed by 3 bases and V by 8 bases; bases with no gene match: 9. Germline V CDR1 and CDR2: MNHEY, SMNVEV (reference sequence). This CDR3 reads CASSQKRGSYEQYF. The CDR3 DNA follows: TGTGCCAGCTCCCAAAAGCGGGGGAGCTACGAGCAGTACTTC.

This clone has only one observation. CDR3 bases: TGCGCCAGCAGCCCGACCCCTAGCGGGAGTGGGTATGAGCAGTTCTTC. Protein: CASSPTPSGSGYEQFF. V gene TRBV4-3 combines with J gene TRBJ2-1; TRBD2 matches at 10 bases. CDR1 LGHNA and CDR2 YSLEER come from the germline V gene. The CDR3 has 16 residues. Losses at the gene ends were 4 bases for V and 8 bases for J; bases not matched to a gene: 11.

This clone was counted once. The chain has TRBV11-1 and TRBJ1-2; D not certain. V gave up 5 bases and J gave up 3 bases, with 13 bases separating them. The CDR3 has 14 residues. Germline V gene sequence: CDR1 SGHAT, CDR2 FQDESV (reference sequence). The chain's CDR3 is CASSVEGLDYGYTF. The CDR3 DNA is TGTGCCAGCAGCGTGGAGGGATTAGACTATGGCTACACCTTC.

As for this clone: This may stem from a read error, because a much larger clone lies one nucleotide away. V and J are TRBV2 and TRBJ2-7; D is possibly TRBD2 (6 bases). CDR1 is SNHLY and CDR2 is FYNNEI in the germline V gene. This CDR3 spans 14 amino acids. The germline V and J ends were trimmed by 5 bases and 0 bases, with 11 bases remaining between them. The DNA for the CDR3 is TGTGCCAGCAGTCTTTTCGGGAGCTCCTACGAGCAGTACTTC. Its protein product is CASSLFGSSYEQYF.

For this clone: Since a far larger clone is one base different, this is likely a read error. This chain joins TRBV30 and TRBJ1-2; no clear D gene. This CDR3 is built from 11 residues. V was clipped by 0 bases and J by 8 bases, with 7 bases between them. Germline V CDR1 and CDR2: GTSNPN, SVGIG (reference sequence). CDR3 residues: CAWSVCSGYTF. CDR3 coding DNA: TGTGCCTGGAGTGTCTGTAGCGGCTACACCTTC.

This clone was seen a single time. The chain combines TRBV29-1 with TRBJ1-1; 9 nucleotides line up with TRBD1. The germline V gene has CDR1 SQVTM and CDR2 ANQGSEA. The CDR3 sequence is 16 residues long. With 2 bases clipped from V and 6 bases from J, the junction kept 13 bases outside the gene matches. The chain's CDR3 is CSVENVETGGFAEAFF. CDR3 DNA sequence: TGCAGCGTTGAAAATGTAGAGACAGGGGGTTTCGCTGAAGCTTTCTTT.

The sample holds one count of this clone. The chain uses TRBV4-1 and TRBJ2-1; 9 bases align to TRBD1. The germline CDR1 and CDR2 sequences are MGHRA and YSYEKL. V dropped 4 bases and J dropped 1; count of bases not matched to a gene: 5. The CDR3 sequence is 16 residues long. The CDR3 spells CASSRPGTGSYNEQFF. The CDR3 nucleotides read TGCGCCAGCAGCCGCCCCGGGACAGGGTCCTACAATGAGCAGTTCTTC.

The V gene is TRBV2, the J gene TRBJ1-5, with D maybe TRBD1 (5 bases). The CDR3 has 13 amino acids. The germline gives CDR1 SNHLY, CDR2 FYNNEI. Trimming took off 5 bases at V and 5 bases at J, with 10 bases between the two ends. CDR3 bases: TGTGCCAGCAGTAATCAGGGTGATCAGCCCCAGCATTTT. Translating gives CASSNQGDQPQHF. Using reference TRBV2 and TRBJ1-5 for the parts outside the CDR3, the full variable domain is EPEVTQTPSHQVTQMGQEVILRCVPISNHLYFYWYRQILGQKVEFLVSFYNNEISEKSEIFDDQFSVERPDGSNFTLKIRSTKLEDSAMYFCASSNQGDQPQHFGDGTRLSIL.

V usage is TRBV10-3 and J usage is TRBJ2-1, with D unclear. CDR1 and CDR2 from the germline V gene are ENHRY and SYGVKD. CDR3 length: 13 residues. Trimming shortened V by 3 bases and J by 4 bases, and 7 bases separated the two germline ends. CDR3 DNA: TGTGCCATCAGTGAAGTACCGTACAATGAGCAGTTCTTC. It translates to CAISEVPYNEQFF.

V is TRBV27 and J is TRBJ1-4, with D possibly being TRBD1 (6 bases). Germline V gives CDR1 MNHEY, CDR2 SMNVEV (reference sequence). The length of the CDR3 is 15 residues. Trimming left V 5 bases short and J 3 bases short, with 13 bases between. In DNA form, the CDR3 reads TGTGCCAGCAGTCCGAACAGGGCTGCTAATGAAAAACTGTTTTTT. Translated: CASSPNRAANEKLFF. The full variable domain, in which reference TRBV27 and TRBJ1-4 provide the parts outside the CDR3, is EAQVTQNPRYLITVTGKKLTVTCSQNMNHEYMSWYRQDPGLGLRQIYYSMNVEVTDKGDVPEGYKVSRKEKRNFPLILESPSPNQTSLYFCASSPNRAANEKLFFGSGTQLSVL.

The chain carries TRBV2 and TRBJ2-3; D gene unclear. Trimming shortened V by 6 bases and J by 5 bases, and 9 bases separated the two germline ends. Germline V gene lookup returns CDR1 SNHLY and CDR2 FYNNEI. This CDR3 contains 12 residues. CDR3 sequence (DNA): TGTGCCAGCAGCCGTATGCAAGATACGCAGTATTTT. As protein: CASSRMQDTQYF.

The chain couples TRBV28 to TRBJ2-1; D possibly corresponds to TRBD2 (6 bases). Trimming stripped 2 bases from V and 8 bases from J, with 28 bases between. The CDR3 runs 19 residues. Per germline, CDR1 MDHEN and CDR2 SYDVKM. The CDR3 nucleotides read TGTGCCAGCAGTTTAGAAGCCCGGTGGACTACCGCTGGAAGGGATGAGCAGTTCTTC. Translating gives CASSLEARWTTAGRDEQFF.

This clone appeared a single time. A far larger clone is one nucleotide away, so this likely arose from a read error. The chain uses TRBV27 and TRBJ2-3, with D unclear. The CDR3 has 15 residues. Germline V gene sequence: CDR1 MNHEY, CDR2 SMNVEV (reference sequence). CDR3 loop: CASGLGFSDTDTQYF. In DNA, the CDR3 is TGTGCCAGCGGTTTGGGGTTCTCGGACACAGATACGCAGTATTTT.

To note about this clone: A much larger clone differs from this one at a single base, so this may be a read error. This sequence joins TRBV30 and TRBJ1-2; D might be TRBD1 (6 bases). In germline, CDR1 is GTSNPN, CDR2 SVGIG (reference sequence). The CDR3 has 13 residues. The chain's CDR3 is CAWGFSGAYDYTF. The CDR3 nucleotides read TGTGCCTGGGGTTTCTCAGGGGCCTATGACTACACCTTC.

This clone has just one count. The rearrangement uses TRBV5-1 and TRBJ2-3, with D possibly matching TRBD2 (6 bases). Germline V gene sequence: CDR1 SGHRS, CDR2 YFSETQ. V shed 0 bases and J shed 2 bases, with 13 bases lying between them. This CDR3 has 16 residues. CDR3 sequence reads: CASSLGASVLTDTQYF. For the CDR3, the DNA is TGCGCCAGCAGCTTGGGGGCTAGCGTACTCACAGATACGCAGTATTTT.

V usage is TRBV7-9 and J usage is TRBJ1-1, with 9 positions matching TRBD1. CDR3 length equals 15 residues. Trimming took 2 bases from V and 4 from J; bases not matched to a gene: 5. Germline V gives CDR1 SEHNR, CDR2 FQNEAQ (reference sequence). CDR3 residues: CASSLFPTGGTEAFF. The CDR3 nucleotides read TGTGCCAGCAGCTTATTCCCGACAGGGGGCACTGAAGCTTTCTTT. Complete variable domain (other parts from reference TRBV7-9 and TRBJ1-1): DTGVSQNPRHKITKRGQNVTFRCDPISEHNRLYWYRQTLGQGPEFLTYFQNEAQLEKSRLLSDRFSAERPKGSFSTLEIQRTEQGDSAMYLCASSLFPTGGTEAFFGQGTRLTVV.